Ten or more counts support the clone carrying this TCR beta chain. Germline V lookup: CDR1 SEHNR, CDR2 FQNEAQ (reference sequence). The CDR3 is made up of 12 amino acids. V lost 1 base and J lost 1, with 1 base in between. This sample is part of a study of patients with pleural tuberculosis. TCRdb fed the reads into MiXCR, producing one record per CDR3 protein. Among some 29,000 distinct CDR3 sequences, over 15% were seen once, and the ten largest hold roughly 3.6%. V is TRBV7-9 and J is TRBJ1-2; D call uncertain. The clonotype was recovered from a human donor with pleural tuberculosis. The specimen was peripheral blood. CDR3 DNA: TGTGCCAGCAGCTTAGTTAACTATGGCTACACCTTC. Amino acids: CASSLVNYGYTF. Filled out from reference TRBV7-9 and TRBJ1-2, the complete variable domain reads DTGVSQNPRHKITKRGQNVTFRCDPISEHNRLYWYRQTLGQGPEFLTYFQNEAQLEKSRLLSDRFSAERPKGSFSTLEIQRTEQGDSAMYLCASSLVNYGYTFGSGTRLTVV.